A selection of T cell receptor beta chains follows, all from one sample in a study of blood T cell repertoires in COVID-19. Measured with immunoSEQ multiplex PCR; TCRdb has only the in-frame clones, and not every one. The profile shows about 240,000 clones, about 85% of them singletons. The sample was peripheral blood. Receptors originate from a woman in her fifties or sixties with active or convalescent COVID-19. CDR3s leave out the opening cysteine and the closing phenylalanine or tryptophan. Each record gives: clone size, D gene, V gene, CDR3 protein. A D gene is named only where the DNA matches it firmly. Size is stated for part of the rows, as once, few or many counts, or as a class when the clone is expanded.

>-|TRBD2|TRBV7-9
ASSPLAGGTNNEQF
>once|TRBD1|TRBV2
ASSEGTGNTGELF
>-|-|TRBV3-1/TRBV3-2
ASSQDGSGLGNTIY
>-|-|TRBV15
ATSRTSHYGYT
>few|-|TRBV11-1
ASSLHPEGGEQF
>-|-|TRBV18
ASSTEHMNTEAF
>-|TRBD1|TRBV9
ASSVGAGGEETQY
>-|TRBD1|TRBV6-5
ASGTGTGAKNIQY
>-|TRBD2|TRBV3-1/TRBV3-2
ASSHSAGTSGSDTQY
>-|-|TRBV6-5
ASSYQPGLNSPLH
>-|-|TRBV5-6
ASSLFPQNTIY
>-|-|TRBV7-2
ASSPTSRGPYRYNEQF
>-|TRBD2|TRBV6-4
ASSPGTRGTDTQY
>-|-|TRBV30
AWRAGWDEQF
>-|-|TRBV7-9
ASSWGETVYEQY
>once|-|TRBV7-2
ASSLGGPTTGELF
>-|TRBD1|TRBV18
ASSPPTGGYIQY
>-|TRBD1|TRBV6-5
ASSAPGQLTDTQY
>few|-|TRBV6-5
ATRAGGPNTGELF
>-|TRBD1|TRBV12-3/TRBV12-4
ASSRQGNTEAF
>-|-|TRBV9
ASSPEGRANTEAF
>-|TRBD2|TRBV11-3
ASRKLAGVTDTQY
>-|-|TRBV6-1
ASSVLRQNSNQPQH
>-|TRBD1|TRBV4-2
ASSQAETTGDMAEAF
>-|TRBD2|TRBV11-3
ASSLGVAGGLETQY
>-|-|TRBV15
ATSRDAEVSYEQY
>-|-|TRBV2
ASGATSFVTDTQY
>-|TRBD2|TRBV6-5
ASRPGLAVADTQY
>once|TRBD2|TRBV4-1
ASSQNLLAGGPGDTQY
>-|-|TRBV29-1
SVVIGAGGTEAF
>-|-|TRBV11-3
ASSFGLLYTQY
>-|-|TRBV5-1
ASSLVAGGNYGYT
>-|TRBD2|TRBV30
AWSRGLAKEVAPTDTQY
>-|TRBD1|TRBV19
ASSTGQLNTEAF
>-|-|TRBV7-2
ASSGAGANYEQY
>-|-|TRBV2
ASSGGNYGYT
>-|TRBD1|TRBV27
GTGESYNSPLH